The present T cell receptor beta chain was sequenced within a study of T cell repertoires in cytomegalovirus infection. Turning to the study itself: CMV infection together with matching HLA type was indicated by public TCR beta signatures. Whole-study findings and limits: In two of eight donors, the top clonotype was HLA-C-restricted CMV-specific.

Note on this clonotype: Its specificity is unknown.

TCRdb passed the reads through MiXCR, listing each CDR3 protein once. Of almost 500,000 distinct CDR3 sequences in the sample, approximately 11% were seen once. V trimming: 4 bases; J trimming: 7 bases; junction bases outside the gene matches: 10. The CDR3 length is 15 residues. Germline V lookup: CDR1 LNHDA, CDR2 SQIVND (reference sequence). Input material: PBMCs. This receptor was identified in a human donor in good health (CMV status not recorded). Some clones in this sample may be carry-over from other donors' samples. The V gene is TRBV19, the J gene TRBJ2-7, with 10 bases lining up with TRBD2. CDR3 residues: CASSNGLAGAEEQYF. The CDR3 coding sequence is TGTGCCAGTAGTAACGGGCTAGCGGGAGCTGAGGAGCAGTACTTC.